This T cell receptor beta chain stems from a study of T cells after yellow fever vaccination. Study-wide background: Low-cell-number fractions underwent preparation using SMART-Seq v4 Ultra Low Input. Study-wide results and limits: Post-booster repertoires again held most primary-vaccination clones (just under 97% CD4, roughly 88% CD8).

This clonotype appeared a few times. Its antigen is undetermined. TCRdb re-derived calls from the 5' RACE reads in MiXCR, one entry per CDR3 protein. Of under 150,000 distinct CDR3 sequences detected, roughly 15% appear once; the ten largest clones hold more than 40%. This CDR3 is 13 amino acids long. V lost 5 bases to trimming and J lost 5 bases, with 13 bases between them. This clonotype was obtained from a man aged 18 to 35 who received the YFV17D yellow fever vaccine. This chain uses TRBV12-3 or TRBV12-4 with TRBJ2-7; D is perhaps TRBD2 (6 bases). The sample in question was CD8+ T cells sorted from PBMCs, obtained 5 days after the yellow fever booster vaccination. The CDR3 here is CASSPAGIDEQYV. The CDR3 nucleotides are TGTGCCAGCAGTCCTGCGGGAATCGACGAGCAGTACGTC.